This entry lists 26 T cell receptor beta chains sequenced from one sample in a study of STAT5B mutations in CD4+ large granular lymphocyte leukemia. Measured with immunoSEQ multiplex PCR; TCRdb has only the in-frame clones, and not every one. Of roughly 40,000 clones in the sample, 70% to 90% were seen once. Material for sequencing was CD4+ T cells from blood buffy coats. Receptors originate from a human donor in good health.

This chain connects TRBV9 to TRBJ2-3; tentative D call: TRBD2 (6 bases). V shed 2 bases and J shed 1 base, with 11 bases lying between them. The CDR3 covers 15 residues. Germline CDR1 reads SGDLS; CDR2 reads YYNGEE. This CDR3 reads CASSVTGDGTDTQYF. DNA for the CDR3: TGTGCCAGCAGCGTGACGGGGGACGGCACAGATACGCAGTATTTT.

This clone turned up a few times. The genes are TRBV6-6 and TRBJ2-5; a possible D gene is TRBD2 (5 bases). The CDR3 covers 15 residues. V was clipped by 2 bases and J by 5 bases, with 15 bases between them. Per the germline V gene, CDR1 is MNHNY and CDR2 is SVGAGI (reference sequence). This CDR3 reads CASSYVGIGLETQYF. The CDR3 nucleotides read TGTGCCAGCAGTTACGTCGGGATCGGATTGGAGACCCAGTACTTC.

V usage is TRBV5-1 and J usage is TRBJ2-7, with D perhaps matching TRBD2 (6 bases). The CDR3 sequence is 12 residues long. V shed 3 bases and J shed 5 bases, with 9 bases lying between them. The germline CDR1 and CDR2 sequences are SGHRS and YFSETQ. The CDR3 spells CASSWGRNEQYF. The CDR3 bases are TGCGCCAGCAGCTGGGGGAGGAACGAGCAGTACTTC. Looking up the rest from reference TRBV5-1 and TRBJ2-7 gives the full variable domain: KAGVTQTPRYLIKTRGQQVTLSCSPISGHRSVSWYQQTPGQGLQFLFEYFSETQRNKGNFPGRFSGRQFSNSRSEMNVSTLELGDSALYLCASSWGRNEQYFGPGTRLTVT.

This clone was seen a single time. The chain couples TRBV6-5 to TRBJ2-7, with D perhaps TRBD1 (5 bases). This CDR3 is built from 14 residues. Trimming pared 5 bases from V and 1 base from J, leaving 12 bases between. From germline, CDR1 is MNHEY and CDR2 SVGAGI. The CDR3 nucleotides are TGTGCCAGCAGTCCCCGTGGGGCGTCCTACGAGCAGTACTTC. Amino acid sequence: CASSPRGASYEQYF.

V and J are TRBV19 and TRBJ2-3; 12 nucleotides agree with TRBD2. The V segment lost 4 bases and the J segment 1 base; nucleotides outside the gene matches: 9. Germline V CDR1 and CDR2: LNHDA, SQIVND (reference sequence). The CDR3 runs to 18 residues. CDR3 in DNA: TGTGCCAGTAGTAGGGCTAGCGGGAGGGCCATGGGCACAGATACGCAGTATTTT. It specifies CASSRASGRAMGTDTQYF.

The gene calls are TRBV18 and TRBJ2-1; D might be TRBD2 (5 bases). CDR1 and CDR2 (germline): KGHSH, LQKENI. The CDR3 length is 13 residues. V lost 4 bases and J 8 bases, leaving 12 bases between the germline ends. CDR3 DNA: TGTGCCAGCTCACTACTTAGCGAAGATGAGCAGTTCTTC. Translated: CASSLLSEDEQFF. The complete variable domain, with remaining parts taken from reference TRBV18 and TRBJ2-1, reads NAGVMQNPRHLVRRRGQEARLRCSPMKGHSHVYWYRQLPEEGLKFMVYLQKENIIDESGMPKERFSAEFPKEGPSILRIQQVVRGDSAAYFCASSLLSEDEQFFGPGTRLTVL.

The chain joins TRBV7-2 to TRBJ2-7; 10 positions agree with TRBD2. Per germline, CDR1 SGHTA and CDR2 FQGNSA. V dropped 5 bases and J dropped 0; count of bases not matched to a gene: 4. This CDR3 comprises 15 residues. CDR3 nucleotides: TGTGCCAGCAGCCTAAAGCGGGGGGGCTCCTACGAGCAGTACTTC. Protein product: CASSLKRGGSYEQYF.

The chain links TRBV7-9 to TRBJ2-2; 7 nucleotides agree with TRBD2. Germline loops: CDR1 SEHNR, CDR2 FQNEAQ (reference sequence). The CDR3 runs to 15 residues. Trimming took 2 bases from V and 3 from J; bases not matched to a gene: 3. The CDR3 here is CASSLSGAHTGELFF. In nucleotides, the CDR3 is TGTGCCAGCAGCTTAAGCGGGGCACACACCGGGGAGCTGTTTTTT. Using reference TRBV7-9 and TRBJ2-2 for the parts outside the CDR3, the full variable domain is DTGVSQNPRHKITKRGQNVTFRCDPISEHNRLYWYRQTLGQGPEFLTYFQNEAQLEKSRLLSDRFSAERPKGSFSTLEIQRTEQGDSAMYLCASSLSGAHTGELFFGEGSRLTVL.

The chain employs TRBV7-2 and TRBJ2-2, with 8 bases lining up with TRBD1. The germline gives CDR1 SGHTA, CDR2 FQGNSA. The CDR3 totals 17 residues. V lost 7 bases to trimming and J lost 4 bases; unmatched junction nucleotides: 14. The CDR3 DNA follows: TGTGCCAGCACCGAACAGGGGGTGGGCTGGAGCACCGGGGAGCTGTTTTTT. Amino acids: CASTEQGVGWSTGELFF.

For the CDR3, the DNA is TGTGCCAGCAGCCAAGATTCCCAGCGGGAGGCGTTCTTC. This codes for CASSQDSQREAFF. The genes are TRBV4-2 and TRBJ2-1; 9 bases align to TRBD2. Germline V gene data show CDR1 as LGHNA and CDR2 as YNFKEQ. Trimming at V came to 0 bases and at J to 15 bases, leaving 6 bases not matched to a gene. The CDR3 extends over 13 amino acids.

The chain has TRBV2 and TRBJ1-5; the D gene is possibly TRBD1 (6 bases). Germline CDR1 is SNHLY and CDR2 is FYNNEI. V was trimmed by 5 bases and J by 1 base, leaving 9 bases between them. This CDR3 has 14 amino acids. CDR3 nucleotides: TGTGCCAGCAGTACAGGGTTAAGCAATCAGCCCCAGCATTTT. Translated: CASSTGLSNQPQHF.

The genes are TRBV6-5 and TRBJ2-7; weak D call: TRBD2 (6 bases). CDR3 length equals 14 residues. Germline loops: CDR1 MNHEY, CDR2 SVGAGI. The V gene lost 6 bases and the J gene lost 1 base, with 13 bases spanning the gap. The CDR3 sequence is CASSPFRESYEQYF. As DNA, the CDR3 is TGTGCCAGCAGCCCTTTTCGGGAGTCCTACGAGCAGTACTTC.

V is TRBV5-6 and J is TRBJ2-3, with D possibly being TRBD2 (6 bases). The CDR3 consists of 16 residues. Between the trimmed V and J ends, which lost 2 bases and 1 base, there was a span of 14 bases. The germline V gene has CDR1 SGHDT and CDR2 YYEEEE. The CDR3 region has the DNA TGTGCCAGCAGCTTACTCTCCGGCGGGGGCACAGATACGCAGTATTTT. It is translated as CASSLLSGGGTDTQYF.

The rearrangement joins TRBV28 to TRBJ2-7; a possible D gene is TRBD2 (6 bases). In germline, CDR1 is MDHEN, CDR2 SYDVKM. Trimming took off 4 bases at V and 1 base at J, with 11 bases between the two ends. This CDR3 has 14 amino acids. CDR3 nucleotide sequence: TGTGCCAGCAGTTCAGGAGGGCTTTCCTACGAGCAGTACTTC. This translates into CASSSGGLSYEQYF.

CDR3 sequence (DNA): TGTGCCAGCAGCGTATTCCCCTCTTCATCGAACACCGGGGAGCTGTTTTTT. Its protein is CASSVFPSSSNTGELFF. The J gene is TRBJ2-2, the V gene TRBV9, with D uncertain. CDR3 length equals 17 residues. Germline values: CDR1 SGDLS, CDR2 YYNGEE. The V end was cut by 1 base, the J end by 0 bases, with 13 bases between.

The chain employs TRBV6-4 and TRBJ2-3, with a weak D call TRBD1 (6 bases). CDR1 is MRHNA, CDR2 SNTAGT, per germline. The V and J ends lost 3 bases and 3 bases respectively, with 7 bases between them. The CDR3 is 13 residues long. The CDR3 coding sequence is TGTGCCAGCAGTGATCAGGGGACAGATACGCAGTATTTT. Its protein is CASSDQGTDTQYF.

The rearrangement joins TRBV18 to TRBJ1-4, with D unclear. Germline values: CDR1 KGHSH, CDR2 LQKENI. This CDR3 spans 14 amino acids. V gave up 8 bases and J gave up 8 bases, with 18 bases separating them. The CDR3 is CASTLGHGEEKLFF. The CDR3 region has the DNA TGTGCCAGCACCTTAGGCCACGGTGAGGAAAAACTGTTTTTT.

The gene calls are TRBV29-1 and TRBJ1-2; D gene unclear. The ends were cut back, 0 bases at V and 0 bases at J, with 5 bases in the middle. The CDR3 sequence is 13 residues long. From germline, CDR1 is SQVTM and CDR2 ANQGSEA. In DNA form, the CDR3 reads TGCAGCGTTGAAGACATCGCTAACTATGGCTACACCTTC. This codes for CSVEDIANYGYTF. Variable domain in full (rest from reference TRBV29-1 and TRBJ1-2): SAVISQKPSRDICQRGTSLTIQCQVDSQVTMMFWYRQQPGQSLTLIATANQGSEATYESGFVIDKFPISRPNLTFSTLTVSNMSPEDSSIYLCSVEDIANYGYTFGSGTRLTVV.

The CDR3 DNA is TGTGCCAGCAGCTCTCAGGGTTCCGGAAACACCATATATTTT. Translating gives CASSSQGSGNTIYF. The V call is TRBV9, the J call TRBJ1-3; tentative D call: TRBD1 (5 bases). V was pared by 4 bases and J by 4 bases, with 12 bases between. Germline-derived CDR1 and CDR2 are SGDLS and YYNGEE. The CDR3 extends over 14 amino acids.

This chain uses TRBV10-3 with TRBJ1-5; TRBD1 is a possible D gene (6 bases). The CDR3 has 15 residues. Between the trimmed V and J ends, which lost 8 bases and 2 bases, there was a span of 16 bases. The germline V gene encodes CDR1 ENHRY and CDR2 SYGVKD. The CDR3: CAIQSGGSGNQPQHF. The CDR3 region has the DNA TGTGCCATCCAGTCCGGGGGCTCCGGCAATCAGCCCCAGCATTTT.

The chain is built from TRBV5-4 and TRBJ2-5; D call uncertain. This CDR3 has 15 residues. Per germline, CDR1 SGHNT and CDR2 YYREEE (reference sequence). Trimming left V 1 base short and J 1 base short, with 11 bases between. CDR3 coding DNA: TGTGCCAGCAGCTTGATCAGGCACAGCCAAGAGACCCAGTACTTC. It yields the protein CASSLIRHSQETQYF.

The chain is built from TRBV27 and TRBJ2-1, with TRBD2 identical over 8 bases. The length of the CDR3 is 16 residues. CDR1 and CDR2 from the germline V gene are MNHEY and SMNVEV (reference sequence). J lost 4 bases, V lost 3 bases, and 8 bases had no gene match. The CDR3 DNA is TGTGCCAGCAGTTTGAGTAGCGGGGATATATACAATGAGCAGTTCTTC. Amino acids: CASSLSSGDIYNEQFF.

This rearrangement joins TRBV5-5 to TRBJ2-7; weak D call: TRBD1 (5 bases). Germline CDR1 reads SGHKS; CDR2 reads YYEKEE (reference sequence). Trimming removed 2 bases at V and 6 bases at J, with 18 bases between. The CDR3 runs 15 residues. CDR3 residues: CASSFVGRVGGEQYF. CDR3 nucleotide sequence: TGTGCCAGCAGCTTCGTCGGCAGGGTGGGTGGCGAGCAGTACTTC.

The chain employs TRBV5-1 and TRBJ1-6; 8 bases align to TRBD1. CDR3 size: 15 residues. Germline CDR1 SGHRS, CDR2 YFSETQ. After removal of 0 bases from V and 10 bases from J, the junction contained 6 bases not matched to a gene. The CDR3 region has the DNA TGCGCCAGCAGCTTGGGTGGACAGGGAAGGTCACCCCTCCACTTT. Its translation: CASSLGGQGRSPLHF.

The chain employs TRBV7-8 and TRBJ2-2, with 8 nucleotides matching TRBD2. With 2 bases clipped from V and 5 bases from J, the junction kept 10 bases outside the gene matches. Germline values: CDR1 SGHVS, CDR2 FQNEAQ. This CDR3 is built from 17 residues. CDR3 amino acids: CASSLYGRARRTGELFF. In nucleotides, the CDR3 is TGTGCCAGCAGCTTATACGGGAGGGCTCGAAGAACCGGGGAGCTGTTTTTT.

The chain has TRBV30 and TRBJ2-6; maybe TRBD2 (5 bases). This CDR3 has 17 residues. Trimming left V 3 bases short and J 0 bases short, with 15 bases between. Germline values: CDR1 GTSNPN, CDR2 SVGIG (reference sequence). Written as DNA, the CDR3 is TGTGCCTGGAGGAGGGCCGGAGTAAGCTCTGGGGCCAACGTCCTGACTTTC. Translation: CAWRRAGVSSGANVLTF.